Sequencing of this TCR beta chain was carried out in a study of radiation and T cells in renal cell carcinoma. Time point described: blood 4 weeks post-SBRT, at nephrectomy. Regarding treatment: 15 Gy SBRT to primary tumor, nephrectomy 4 weeks later. Repertoires were generated with immunoSEQ multiplex PCR, while TCRdb's copy carries only in-frame clones and drops some. The table has over 60,000 clones, around four fifths seen once. The V gene end was trimmed by 0 bases and the J gene end by 4 bases; junction bases not matched to a gene: 7. Germline V gene sequence: CDR1 SGHDT, CDR2 YYEEEE. This CDR3 comprises 16 residues.

The clonotype was recovered from a woman aged 60 to 75 with renal cell carcinoma. The sequences come from blood, collected from a patient whose treatment included radiotherapy and nephrectomy. This chain uses TRBV5-6 with TRBJ2-7; TRBD2 matches at 10 bases. The CDR3 DNA follows: TGTGCCAGCAGCTTGGACCGGGGACTAGCGAAGTACGAGCAGTACTTC. As protein: CASSLDRGLAKYEQYF. Supplemented by reference TRBV5-6 and TRBJ2-7, the full variable domain reads DAGVTQSPTHLIKTRGQQVTLRCSPKSGHDTVSWYQQALGQGPQFIFQYYEEEERQRGNFPDRFSGHQFPNYSSELNVNALLLGDSALYLCASSLDRGLAKYEQYFGPGTRLTVT.